The source of this TCR beta chain is a study of T cell responses to AZD1222 COVID-19 vaccine. Regarding the study as a whole: In a largely white British group with more females than males, clonal diversity was possibly underestimated.

A word on this clone: Antigen: not known.

CDR1 KGHSY and CDR2 FQNENV come from the germline V gene. With V trimmed by 7 bases and J by 8 bases, 13 bases remained unmatched. The CDR3 length is 15 residues. Clones were read by immunoSEQ multiplex PCR, and TCRdb kept only the in-frame ones, dropping some. The table lists fewer than 200,000 clones, 92% of them singletons. The source of this sequence is an adult in good health. The chain links TRBV16 to TRBJ2-1, with TRBD2 identical over 8 bases. The sequenced sample was peripheral blood, obtained on day 0 of MenACWY control vaccination. The CDR3 region is CASTPRSGRGDEQFF. The CDR3 DNA sequence: TGTGCCAGCACCCCCCGCAGCGGGAGAGGGGATGAGCAGTTCTTC. The complete variable domain, with remaining parts taken from reference TRBV16 and TRBJ2-1, reads GEEVAQTPKHLVRGEGQKAKLYCAPIKGHSYVFWYQQVLKNEFKFLISFQNENVFDETGMPKERFSAKCLPNSPCSLEIQATKLEDSAVYFCASTPRSGRGDEQFFGPGTRLTVL.